The clone carrying this T cell receptor beta chain was seen only a few times. This entry comes from a study of blood T cells in healthy people across ages. For the second PCR, which ran for about 6 to 11 cycles, a sample-barcoded 5' primer and a J-beta primer mix were used. From the 5' RACE reads, TCRdb called clonotypes with MiXCR, one entry per CDR3 protein. This repertoire shows hundreds of thousands of distinct CDR3 sequences, roughly 46% found once; its top ten account for 15% to 20%. This CDR3 spans 13 amino acids. With V trimmed by 4 bases and J by 8 bases, 5 bases remained unmatched. The chain links TRBV12-3 or TRBV12-4 to TRBJ1-2; 9 bases agree with TRBD1. Material for sequencing was blood. This clonotype was obtained from a man at least 80 years old in good health. The CDR3 DNA reads TGTGCCAGCAGTTACGGACAGGGGAACGGCTACACCTTC. The encoded protein is CASSYGQGNGYTF.